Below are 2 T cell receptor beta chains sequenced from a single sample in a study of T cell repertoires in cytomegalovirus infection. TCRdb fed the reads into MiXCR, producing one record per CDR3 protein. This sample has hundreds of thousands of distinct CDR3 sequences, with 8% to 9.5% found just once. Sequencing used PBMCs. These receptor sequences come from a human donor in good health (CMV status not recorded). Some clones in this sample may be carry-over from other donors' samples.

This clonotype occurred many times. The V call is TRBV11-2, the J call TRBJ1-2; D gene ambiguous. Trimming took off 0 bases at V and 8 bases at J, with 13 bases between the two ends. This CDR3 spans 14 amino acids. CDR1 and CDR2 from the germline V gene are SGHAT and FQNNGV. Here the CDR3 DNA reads TGTGCCAGCAGCTTAGATCAGGCTCTCCGGGGCTACACCTTC. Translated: CASSLDQALRGYTF.

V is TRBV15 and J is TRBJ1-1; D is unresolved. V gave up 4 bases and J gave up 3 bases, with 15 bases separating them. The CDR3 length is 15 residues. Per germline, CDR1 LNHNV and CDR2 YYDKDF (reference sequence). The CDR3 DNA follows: TGTGCCACCAGCACCCACGCAGGAGAGTACACTGAAGCTTTCTTT. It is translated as CATSTHAGEYTEAFF.